This T cell receptor beta chain was identified in a study of cytomegalovirus exposure and HLA in healthy donors. Whole-study results and caveats: CMV serostatus was the only recorded immune exposure for donors. Rare TCR sequences dominated, though some public TCRs recurred in many donors.

Primers for the PCR totalled 60 Vbeta and 13 Jbeta. Repertoires were generated with immunoSEQ multiplex PCR, while TCRdb's copy carries only in-frame clones and drops some. This table lists about 210,000 clones. Comment on this clone: Its antigen is unidentified.

Unmatched junction bases numbered 5, after V lost 4 bases and J lost 7 bases. The CDR3 consists of 14 residues. Germline CDR1 is SGHRS and CDR2 is YFSETQ. This chain connects TRBV5-1 to TRBJ2-1, with 10 bases fitting TRBD1. The sequenced sample was PBMCs. The TCR sequence derives from a woman aged 25 to 39 in good health and CMV-seropositive. This chain's CDR3 is CASSPGQGGNEQFF. CDR3 bases: TGCGCCAGCAGCCCAGGACAGGGGGGAAATGAGCAGTTCTTC.